The 20 T cell receptor beta chains listed next were all sequenced from one sample in a study of patients and donors after allogeneic stem cell transplantation. TCRdb itself ran the RT-PCR reads through MiXCR, one entry per CDR3 protein. The data show about 90,000 distinct CDR3 sequences, around 49% seen once. The sample comprised blood, either unsorted or a sorted T cell fraction (not recorded which). These receptors all stem from a human donor who was either an allogeneic HSCT recipient or a stem cell or donor lymphocyte infusion donor (not recorded which). It is not recorded whose cells these are; they may come from a transplant donor.

The chain combines TRBV15 with TRBJ2-1; 8 nucleotides line up with TRBD2. The CDR3 has 20 residues. J was trimmed by 4 bases and V by 0 bases; bases with no gene match: 17. The V gene's germline CDR1 is LNHNV and CDR2 YYDKDF (reference sequence). The CDR3 DNA reads as TGTGCCACCAGCAGAGATCTGAGCGGGAGCTTGCTTTCGTCGTACAATGAGCAGTTCTTC. Its protein is CATSRDLSGSLLSSYNEQFF.

V usage is TRBV7-8 and J usage is TRBJ1-1, with D hard to call. Trimming pared 0 bases from V and 3 bases from J, leaving 14 bases between. CDR3 size: 16 residues. The germline V gene encodes CDR1 SGHVS and CDR2 FQNEAQ. The CDR3 nucleotides read TGTGCCAGCAGCTTAGCTAGGAGGTTGGGGTACACTGAAGCTTTCTTT. Its protein is CASSLARRLGYTEAFF.

The V gene is TRBV29-1, the J gene TRBJ1-1; D ambiguous. CDR1 and CDR2 (germline): SQVTM, ANQGSEA. The length of the CDR3 is 10 residues. CDR3 sequence: CRVADTEAFF. The CDR3 DNA follows: TGCAGGGTGGCTGACACTGAAGCTTTCTTT.

The genes are TRBV6-5 and TRBJ2-2, with D hard to call. The germline V and J ends were trimmed by 2 bases and 2 bases, with 12 bases remaining between them. The CDR3 consists of 16 residues. Germline CDR1 and CDR2: MNHEY and SVGAGI. The CDR3 DNA sequence: TGTGCCAGCAGTTACGTCGCACTGCTAAACACCGGGGAGCTGTTTTTT. As protein: CASSYVALLNTGELFF.

This rearrangement joins TRBV6-2 or TRBV6-3 to TRBJ1-5; 7 bases are a match to TRBD1. J gave up 4 bases and V 6 bases, and 12 bases lay outside the gene matches. CDR1 is MNHEY, CDR2 SVGEGT, per germline. The CDR3 contains 16 residues. The CDR3: CASSGQPGGGNQPQHF. CDR3 in DNA: TGTGCCAGCAGCGGACAACCAGGGGGGGGTAATCAGCCCCAGCATTTT.

The rearrangement joins TRBV3-1 to TRBJ2-2, with a weak D call TRBD2 (5 bases). The CDR3 spans 13 residues. Per the germline V gene, CDR1 is LGHDT and CDR2 is YNNKEL (reference sequence). Trimming removed 4 bases at V and 5 bases at J, with 8 bases between. For the CDR3, the DNA is TGTGCCAGCAGCCCACGGAGGACCGGGGAGCTGTTTTTT. Its translation: CASSPRRTGELFF.

The sample holds a few counts of this clonotype. CDR3 DNA: TGTGCCAGCAGTCGCCGACTAGGCGCCGAAGCTTTCTTT. It specifies CASSRRLGAEAFF. The chain is built from TRBV2 and TRBJ1-1, with no clear D. CDR3 length: 13 amino acids. The germline V gene has CDR1 SNHLY and CDR2 FYNNEI. V lost 5 bases to trimming and J lost 8 bases, with 15 bases between them.

This clonotype has a handful of counts. This chain connects TRBV6-5 to TRBJ1-5, with TRBD1 as a possible D gene (5 bases). CDR1 and CDR2 (germline): MNHEY, SVGAGI. The CDR3 sequence is 15 residues long. V was trimmed by 5 bases and J by 8 bases, leaving 19 bases between them. CDR3 nucleotide sequence: TGTGCCAGCAGTCTCCCCGACGGGCAGGGTAAGCCCCAGCATTTT. It yields the protein CASSLPDGQGKPQHF.

The sample holds a few counts of this clonotype. The chain joins TRBV5-6 to TRBJ1-2, with D possibly matching TRBD1 (5 bases). V was trimmed by 6 bases and J by 2 bases, leaving 14 bases between them. Germline loops: CDR1 SGHDT, CDR2 YYEEEE. The CDR3 contains 14 residues. The CDR3 region is CASTDDSDNYGYTF. The CDR3 nucleotides read TGTGCCAGCACCGACGACAGCGACAACTATGGCTACACCTTC.

The chain combines TRBV20-1 with TRBJ1-2; D might be TRBD1 (6 bases). The CDR3 consists of 11 residues. The germline V gene has CDR1 DFQATT and CDR2 SNEGSKA (reference sequence). The V end lost 6 bases, the J end lost 10 bases, and 15 bases lay between the germline ends. The CDR3 spells CSAKPAGVYTF. CDR3 DNA: TGCAGTGCCAAACCCGCAGGGGTCTACACCTTC.

This clonotype was seen a handful of times. The chain couples TRBV12-3 or TRBV12-4 to TRBJ1-1; 8 bases map to TRBD1. V was pared by 6 bases and J by 5 bases, with 2 bases of the junction left unmatched. This CDR3 spans 12 amino acids. In nucleotides, the CDR3 is TGTGCCAGCAGCAGGGGGCGAACTGAAGCTTTCTTT. Its translation is CASSRGRTEAFF.

The J gene is TRBJ1-4, the V gene TRBV28, with D possibly TRBD1 on 5 matching bases. This CDR3 has 15 amino acids. The V and J ends lost 3 bases and 5 bases respectively, with 13 bases between them. Germline V gene sequence: CDR1 MDHEN, CDR2 SYDVKM. The CDR3 loop is CASSLGEGKNEKLFF. CDR3 nucleotides: TGTGCCAGCAGTTTGGGAGAGGGGAAGAATGAAAAACTGTTTTTT.

The gene calls are TRBV7-6 and TRBJ2-3, with D possibly matching TRBD1 (6 bases). Between the trimmed V and J ends, which lost 5 bases and 2 bases, there was a span of 8 bases. CDR3 length equals 13 residues. The germline CDR1 and CDR2 sequences are SGHVS and FNYEAQ. The CDR3 bases are TGTGCCAGCAGCCAGGGGAACACAGATACGCAGTATTTT. Translation gives CASSQGNTDTQYF.

The chain links TRBV10-3 to TRBJ2-2; 8 bases map to TRBD2. Trimming cost V 7 bases and J 0 bases; bases outside gene matches: 4. The CDR3 extends over 15 amino acids. Germline V lookup: CDR1 ENHRY, CDR2 SYGVKD. The CDR3 DNA is TGTGCCATCAATCTAGCGGGTGCGAACACCGGGGAGCTGTTTTTT. Translation: CAINLAGANTGELFF.

This chain links TRBV7-9 with TRBJ2-5; TRBD2 might be the D (6 bases). The V and J ends lost 3 bases and 3 bases respectively, with 11 bases between them. Germline CDR1 SEHNR, CDR2 FQNEAQ (reference sequence). This CDR3 has 14 residues. The DNA of the CDR3 is TGTGCCAGCAGCTTCTTGAGGAGGGAAGAGACCCAGTACTTC. This sequence encodes CASSFLRREETQYF.

The chain couples TRBV12-3 or TRBV12-4 to TRBJ1-1, with D tentatively TRBD1 (5 bases). CDR3 length equals 14 residues. Trimming removed 8 bases from V and 1 base from J, with 14 bases in between. The CDR3 is CASYGGGKNTEAFF. CDR3 DNA: TGTGCCAGCTACGGGGGTGGTAAGAACACTGAAGCTTTCTTT.

V usage is TRBV12-3 or TRBV12-4 and J usage is TRBJ1-2; no clear D gene. This CDR3 contains 15 residues. The V and J ends lost 0 bases and 0 bases respectively, with 8 bases between them. CDR3 residues: CASSLADIANYGYTF. DNA for the CDR3: TGTGCCAGCAGTTTAGCTGATATAGCTAACTATGGCTACACCTTC.

The chain couples TRBV7-9 to TRBJ1-1, with D uncertain. The germline V and J ends were trimmed by 5 bases and 3 bases, with 7 bases remaining between them. Germline lookup yields CDR1 SEHNR and CDR2 FQNEAQ (reference sequence). The CDR3 extends over 12 amino acids. CDR3 loop: CASSALDTEAFF. In nucleotides, the CDR3 is TGTGCCAGCAGCGCGCTAGACACTGAAGCTTTCTTT.

This chain joins TRBV7-9 and TRBJ2-1; D unresolved. The CDR3 is 12 residues long. Germline loops: CDR1 SEHNR, CDR2 FQNEAQ (reference sequence). The V end lost 2 bases, the J end lost 9 bases, and 8 bases lay between the germline ends. In DNA, the CDR3 is TGTGCCAGCAGCTTACCGGTTCTTGAGCAGTTCTTC. Translated: CASSLPVLEQFF.

This chain uses TRBV7-9 with TRBJ1-2; D gene unclear. V was cut by 8 bases and J by 0 bases, with 10 bases left in between. CDR1 is SEHNR and CDR2 is FQNEAQ in the germline V gene (reference sequence). The CDR3 covers 13 residues. The CDR3 sequence is CASGMSTNYGYTF. The CDR3 bases are TGTGCCAGCGGAATGTCGACTAACTATGGCTACACCTTC.